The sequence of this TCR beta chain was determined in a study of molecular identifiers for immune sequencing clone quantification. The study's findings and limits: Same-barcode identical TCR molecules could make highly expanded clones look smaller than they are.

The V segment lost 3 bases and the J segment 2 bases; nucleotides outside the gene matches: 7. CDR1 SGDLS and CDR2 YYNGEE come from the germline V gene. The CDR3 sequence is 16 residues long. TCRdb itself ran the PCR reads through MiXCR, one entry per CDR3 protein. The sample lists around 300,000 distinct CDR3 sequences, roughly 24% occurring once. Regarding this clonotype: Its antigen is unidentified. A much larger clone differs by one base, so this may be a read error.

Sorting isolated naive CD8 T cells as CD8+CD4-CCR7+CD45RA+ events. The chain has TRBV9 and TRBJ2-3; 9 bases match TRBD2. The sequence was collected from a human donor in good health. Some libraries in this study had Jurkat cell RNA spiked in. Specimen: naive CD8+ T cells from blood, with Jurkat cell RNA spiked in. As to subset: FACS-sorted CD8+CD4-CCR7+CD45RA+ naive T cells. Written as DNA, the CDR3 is TGTGCCAGCAGCGGCGCTAGCGGGGTCCACACAGATACGCAGTATTTT. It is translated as CASSGASGVHTDTQYF. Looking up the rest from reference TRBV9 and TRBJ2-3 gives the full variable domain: DSGVTQTPKHLITATGQRVTLRCSPRSGDLSVYWYQQSLDQGLQFLIQYYNGEERAKGNILERFSAQQFPDLHSELNLSSLELGDSALYFCASSGASGVHTDTQYFGPGTRLTVL.